These 4 T cell receptor beta chains came from one sample sequenced in a study of OX40 agonist ivuxolimab in advanced cancers. Assay: immunoSEQ multiplex PCR; the TCRdb copy retains only in-frame clones and omits some. The table includes approximately 70,000 clones, 88% detected once. The starting material was CD4+ or CD8+ T cells sorted from blood, obtained in a trial of the OX40 agonist ivuxolimab. Every receptor here comes from an adult with an advanced solid tumor such as melanoma, head and neck, liver or kidney cancer.

The CDR3 sequence: CASREQGAFYYGYTF. CDR3 bases: TGTGCCAGTAGAGAACAGGGGGCCTTCTACTATGGCTACACCTTC. The chain couples TRBV19 to TRBJ1-2; TRBD1 matches 9 bases. The CDR3 consists of 15 residues. CDR1 and CDR2 from the germline V gene are LNHDA and SQIVND (reference sequence). V dropped 6 bases and J dropped 3; count of bases not matched to a gene: 8.

The V and J genes are TRBV28 and TRBJ2-2, with D perhaps matching TRBD1 (5 bases). This CDR3 contains 13 residues. Trimming shortened V by 3 bases and J by 5 bases, and 7 bases separated the two germline ends. Germline CDR1 reads MDHEN; CDR2 reads SYDVKM. This CDR3 reads CASSFRETGELFF. The DNA for the CDR3 is TGTGCCAGCAGTTTCAGGGAAACCGGGGAGCTGTTTTTT. Complete variable domain (other parts from reference TRBV28 and TRBJ2-2): DVKVTQSSRYLVKRTGEKVFLECVQDMDHENMFWYRQDPGLGLRLIYFSYDVKMKEKGDIPEGYSVSREKKERFSLILESASTNQTSMYLCASSFRETGELFFGEGSRLTVL.

The chain recombines TRBV7-9 with TRBJ1-1, with TRBD1 matching 9 bases. Looked up from germline, CDR1 is SEHNR and CDR2 is FQNEAQ (reference sequence). V shed 5 bases and J 0 bases; nucleotides not matched to a gene: 10. The CDR3 runs 17 residues. CDR3: CASSATGGGLMNTEAFF. CDR3 in DNA: TGTGCCAGCAGCGCCACAGGGGGCGGTTTGATGAACACTGAAGCTTTCTTT.

CDR3: CASGRDRDYGYTF. The CDR3 DNA reads TGTGCCAGCGGACGGGACAGGGACTATGGCTACACCTTC. This chain uses TRBV28 with TRBJ1-2, with 9 positions matching TRBD1. Germline V gene lookup returns CDR1 MDHEN and CDR2 SYDVKM. The CDR3 covers 13 residues. The J segment lost 3 bases and the V segment lost 8 bases, leaving 4 bases of the junction unmatched.